The 19 T cell receptor beta chains in this list originate from one sample, sequenced in a study of blood T cell repertoires in COVID-19. The assay was immunoSEQ multiplex PCR, and TCRdb's table has in-frame clones only and misses some. The profile covers nearly 70,000 clones, with 91% appearing a single time and around 7% taken by the ten largest. The material sequenced was peripheral blood. These receptors were taken from a man between 40 and 49 years old with COVID-19, enrolled during active disease.

The rearrangement joins TRBV3-1 (or the pseudogene TRBV3-2) to TRBJ1-1; TRBD1 matches at 7 bases. This CDR3 has 15 amino acids. CDR1 is LGHDT, CDR2 YNNKEL, per germline (reference sequence). Trimming at V came to 4 bases and at J to 1 base, leaving 6 bases not matched to a gene. CDR3 in DNA: TGTGCCAGCAGCCCAAGGACAGGACCGAACACTGAAGCTTTCTTT. Amino acids: CASSPRTGPNTEAFF.

The chain employs TRBV4-2 and TRBJ1-4; D unclear. The CDR3 extends over 15 amino acids. V shed 2 bases and J shed 4 bases, with 11 bases lying between them. Germline CDR1 is LGHNA and CDR2 is YNFKEQ. For the CDR3, the DNA is TGTGCCAGCAGCCAATCTAGAGTCAGTAATGAAAAACTGTTTTTT. Residues: CASSQSRVSNEKLFF.

In DNA, the CDR3 is TGTGCCAGCAGCCAGGAACAGGGGTCCTATAATTCACCCCTCCACTTT. Its translation: CASSQEQGSYNSPLHF. The chain joins TRBV4-2 to TRBJ1-6, with 7 positions matching TRBD1. CDR1 is LGHNA and CDR2 is YNFKEQ in the germline V gene. Germline trimming cut 3 bases from V and 1 base from J; bases unmatched to any gene: 3. CDR3 size: 16 residues.

The V and J genes are TRBV28 and TRBJ1-4; 8 positions agree with TRBD1. This CDR3 has 13 residues. From germline, CDR1 is MDHEN and CDR2 SYDVKM. V gave up 8 bases and J gave up 6 bases; unmatched junction bases: 5. The CDR3 is CASGTGGDEKLFF. The CDR3 region has the DNA TGTGCCAGCGGAACAGGGGGGGATGAAAAACTGTTTTTT.

The chain carries TRBV4-1 and TRBJ1-1; maybe TRBD1 (5 bases). The CDR3 extends over 13 amino acids. Germline assignment: CDR1 MGHRA and CDR2 YSYEKL. Trimming took 4 bases from V and 4 from J, leaving 10 bases between them. CDR3 protein: CASSPAGGTEAFF. The DNA of the CDR3 is TGCGCCAGCAGCCCTGCGGGGGGCACTGAAGCTTTCTTT.

The rearrangement links TRBV5-1 to TRBJ2-4; D is possibly TRBD2 (5 bases). V gave up 1 base and J gave up 8 bases, with 13 bases separating them. The CDR3 is 14 residues long. Germline loops: CDR1 SGHRS, CDR2 YFSETQ. The CDR3 spells CASSLTDGLDIQYF. The CDR3 coding sequence is TGCGCCAGCAGCTTGACGGACGGACTCGACATTCAGTACTTC. Filled out from reference TRBV5-1 and TRBJ2-4, the complete variable domain reads KAGVTQTPRYLIKTRGQQVTLSCSPISGHRSVSWYQQTPGQGLQFLFEYFSETQRNKGNFPGRFSGRQFSNSRSEMNVSTLELGDSALYLCASSLTDGLDIQYFGAGTRLSVL.

The chain employs TRBV6-5 and TRBJ1-5; unclear D gene. The CDR3 contains 14 residues. Germline V gene sequence: CDR1 MNHEY, CDR2 SVGAGI. Trimming removed 6 bases at V and 7 bases at J, with 16 bases between. CDR3: CASSIATAEQPQHF. CDR3 nucleotide sequence: TGTGCCAGCAGCATCGCCACCGCGGAGCAGCCCCAGCATTTT.

The CDR3 sequence is CASSYSSEEQFF. The CDR3 DNA follows: TGTGCCAGCAGTTACTCCTCAGAAGAGCAGTTCTTC. The chain carries TRBV6-6 and TRBJ2-1; D call uncertain. The ends were cut back, 0 bases at V and 10 bases at J, with 7 bases in the middle. Per the germline V gene, CDR1 is MNHNY and CDR2 is SVGAGI (reference sequence). CDR3 length: 12 amino acids.

V is TRBV3-1 (or the pseudogene TRBV3-2) and J is TRBJ2-2, with D maybe TRBD1 (5 bases). The CDR3 totals 13 residues. The germline CDR1 and CDR2 sequences are LGHDT and YNNKEL (reference sequence). V was cut by 6 bases and J by 6 bases, with 11 bases left in between. Here the CDR3 DNA reads TGTGCCAGCAGTCTAAGGGGTTCCGGGGAGCTGTTTTTT. Residues: CASSLRGSGELFF.

Concerning this clone itself: Within the sample, other DNA sequences also encode this same CDR3. V is TRBV7-7 and J is TRBJ2-1, with D perhaps TRBD1 (7 bases). V was shortened by 5 bases and J by 1 base, with 12 bases between the two germline ends. Germline values: CDR1 SSHAT, CDR2 FNYEAQ (reference sequence). This CDR3 is built from 15 residues. CDR3 region: CASSDSGGSYNEQFF. Written as DNA, the CDR3 is TGTGCCAGCAGCGACTCAGGGGGGTCCTACAATGAGCAGTTCTTC. The whole variable domain, remainder taken from reference TRBV7-7 and TRBJ2-1, is GAGVSQSPRYKVTKRGQDVTLRCDPISSHATLYWYQQALGQGPEFLTYFNYEAQPDKSGLPSDRFSAERPEGSISTLTIQRTEQRDSAMYRCASSDSGGSYNEQFFGPGTRLTVL.

J is TRBJ1-5 and V is TRBV10-3; TRBD1 aligns across 10 bases. The CDR3 runs to 14 residues. V trimming: 6 bases; J trimming: 7 bases; junction bases outside the gene matches: 6. The germline gives CDR1 ENHRY, CDR2 SYGVKD. This chain's CDR3 is CAIRTDRGNQPQHF. The DNA of the CDR3 is TGTGCCATCAGGACGGACAGGGGGAACCAGCCCCAGCATTTT.

The chain links TRBV9 to TRBJ2-3; a possible D gene is TRBD2 (5 bases). V was cut by 4 bases and J by 4 bases, with 16 bases left in between. This CDR3 contains 15 residues. Germline V gene data show CDR1 as SGDLS and CDR2 as YYNGEE. The CDR3 DNA is TGTGCCAGCAGCTTACAACTAGGGTCCGCAGATACGCAGTATTTT. Translated, it gives CASSLQLGSADTQYF.

This sequence joins TRBV30 and TRBJ1-2; 7 bases fit TRBD1. Unmatched junction bases numbered 3, after V lost 4 bases and J lost 4 bases. The germline V gene encodes CDR1 GTSNPN and CDR2 SVGIG (reference sequence). The CDR3 length is 12 residues. CDR3 sequence (DNA): TGTGCCTGGATACAGGGGCGCTATGGCTACACCTTC. This gives the protein CAWIQGRYGYTF.

The chain carries TRBV7-9 and TRBJ2-1; 9 bases line up with TRBD2. CDR3 length equals 15 residues. With V trimmed by 5 bases and J by 5 bases, 7 bases remained unmatched. CDR1 SEHNR and CDR2 FQNEAQ come from the germline V gene (reference sequence). The CDR3 DNA follows: TGTGCCAGCAGCCTTAGCGGGGGACCCAACAATGAGCAGTTCTTC. Translating it yields CASSLSGGPNNEQFF.

This clone has a single count. The chain recombines TRBV4-2 with TRBJ2-2; perhaps TRBD2 as D (6 bases). V was cut by 4 bases and J by 10 bases, with 16 bases left in between. This CDR3 comprises 14 residues. CDR1 and CDR2 from the germline V gene are LGHNA and YNFKEQ. In DNA form, the CDR3 reads TGTGCCAGCAGCCCCTTGGCGGGGCGCCTGGAGCTGTTTTTT. Protein product: CASSPLAGRLELFF.

In this sample, this clone turned up once. Here the CDR3 reads CASSRDTSRKETQYF. DNA of the CDR3: TGTGCCAGCAGCCGGGACACATCCCGAAAAGAGACCCAGTACTTC. V usage is TRBV5-4 and J usage is TRBJ2-5; D perhaps matches TRBD1 (6 bases). V lost 4 bases and J 3 bases, leaving 16 bases between the germline ends. The CDR3 sequence is 15 residues long. CDR1 and CDR2 from the germline V gene are SGHNT and YYREEE (reference sequence).

This clone was picked up one time. The J gene is TRBJ2-1, the V gene TRBV19, with 12 bases lining up with TRBD2. V gave up 1 base and J gave up 13 bases; unmatched junction bases: 8. The CDR3 is made up of 15 amino acids. Germline loops: CDR1 LNHDA, CDR2 SQIVND (reference sequence). DNA of the CDR3: TGTGCCAGTAGTATAGCGATACTAGCGGGGGGCCAACAGTTCTTC. This gives the protein CASSIAILAGGQQFF.

The gene calls are TRBV2 and TRBJ1-1; a weak D match, TRBD1 (6 bases). The V gene lost 7 bases and the J gene lost 5 bases, with 29 bases spanning the gap. Germline V gives CDR1 SNHLY, CDR2 FYNNEI. The CDR3 runs to 18 residues. The CDR3 DNA sequence: TGTGCCAGCACCGATAAAGGTCGGACAGCCCTCTGGGGTACTGAAGCTTTCTTT. Translating gives CASTDKGRTALWGTEAFF.

The chain combines TRBV29-1 with TRBJ1-2, with D maybe TRBD1 (5 bases). This CDR3 is built from 11 residues. Trimming removed 7 bases from V and 4 bases from J, with 10 bases in between. Germline V gives CDR1 SQVTM, CDR2 ANQGSEA. The CDR3 loop is CSGGGSYGYTF. CDR3 sequence (DNA): TGCAGCGGCGGGGGGAGCTATGGCTACACCTTC.